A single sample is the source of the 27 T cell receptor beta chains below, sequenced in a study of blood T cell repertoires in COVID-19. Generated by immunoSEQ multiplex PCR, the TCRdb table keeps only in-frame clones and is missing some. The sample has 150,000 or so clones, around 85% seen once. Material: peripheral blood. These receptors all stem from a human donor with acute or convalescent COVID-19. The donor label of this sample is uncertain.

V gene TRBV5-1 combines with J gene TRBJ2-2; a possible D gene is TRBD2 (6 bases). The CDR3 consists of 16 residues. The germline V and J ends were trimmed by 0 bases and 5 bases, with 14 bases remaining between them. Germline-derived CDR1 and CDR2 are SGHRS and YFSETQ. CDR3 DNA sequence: TGCGCCAGCAGCTTGGTTGCAGTCGGAGGGACCGGGGAGCTGTTTTTT. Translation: CASSLVAVGGTGELFF.

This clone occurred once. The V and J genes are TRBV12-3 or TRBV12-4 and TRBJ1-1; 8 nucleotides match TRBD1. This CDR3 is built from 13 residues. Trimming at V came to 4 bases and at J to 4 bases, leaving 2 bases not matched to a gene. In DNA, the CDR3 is TGTGCCAGCAGTTCAGGGGGCGGCACTGAAGCTTTCTTT. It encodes CASSSGGGTEAFF.

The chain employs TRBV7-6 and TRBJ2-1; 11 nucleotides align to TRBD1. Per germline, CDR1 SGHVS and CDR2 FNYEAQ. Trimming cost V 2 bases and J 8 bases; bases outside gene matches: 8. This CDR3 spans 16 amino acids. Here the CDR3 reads CASSLTGTGGEYEQFF. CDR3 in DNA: TGTGCCAGCAGCTTAACCGGGACAGGGGGAGAGTATGAGCAGTTCTTC. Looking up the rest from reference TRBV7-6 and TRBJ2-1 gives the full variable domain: GAGVSQSPRYKVTKRGQDVALRCDPISGHVSLYWYRQALGQGPEFLTYFNYEAQQDKSGLPNDRFSAERPEGSISTLTIQRTEQRDSAMYRCASSLTGTGGEYEQFFGPGTRLTVL.

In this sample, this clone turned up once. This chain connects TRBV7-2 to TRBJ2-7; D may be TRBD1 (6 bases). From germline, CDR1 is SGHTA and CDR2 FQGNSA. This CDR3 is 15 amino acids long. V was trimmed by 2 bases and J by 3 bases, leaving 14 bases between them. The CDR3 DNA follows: TGTGCCAGCAGCTTAAGGGACACTCAGAACTACGAGCAGTACTTC. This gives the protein CASSLRDTQNYEQYF.

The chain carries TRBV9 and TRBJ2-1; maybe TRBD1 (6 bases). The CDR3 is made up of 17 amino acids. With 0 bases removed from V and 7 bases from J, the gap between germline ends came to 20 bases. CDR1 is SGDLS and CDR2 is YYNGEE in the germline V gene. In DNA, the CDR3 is TGTGCCAGCAGCGTAGGGTCAGGACAGTCGCCACCGAATGAGCAGTTCTTC. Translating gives CASSVGSGQSPPNEQFF.

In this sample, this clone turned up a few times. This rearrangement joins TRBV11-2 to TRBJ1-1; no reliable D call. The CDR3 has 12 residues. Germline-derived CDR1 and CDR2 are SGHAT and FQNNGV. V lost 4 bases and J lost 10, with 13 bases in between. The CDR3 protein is CASSSRAGGAFF. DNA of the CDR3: TGTGCCAGCAGCTCCCGGGCGGGAGGAGCTTTCTTT.

CDR3 nucleotide sequence: TGTGCCAGCAGCTTATATGGCGGGGGGGCAACAAATGAGCAGTTCTTC. Its translation: CASSLYGGGATNEQFF. The rearrangement joins TRBV7-2 to TRBJ2-1; 9 positions agree with TRBD2. Germline CDR1 is SGHTA and CDR2 is FQGNSA. V lost 2 bases, J lost 7 bases, and 9 bases stayed unmatched. CDR3 length equals 16 residues.

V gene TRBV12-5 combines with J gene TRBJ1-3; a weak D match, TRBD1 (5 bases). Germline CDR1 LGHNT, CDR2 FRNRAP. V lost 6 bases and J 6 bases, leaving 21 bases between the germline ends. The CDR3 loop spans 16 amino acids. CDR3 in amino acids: CASGGPIRPLVNTIYF. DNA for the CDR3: TGTGCTAGTGGGGGGCCCATCCGGCCCCTGGTAAACACCATATATTTT.

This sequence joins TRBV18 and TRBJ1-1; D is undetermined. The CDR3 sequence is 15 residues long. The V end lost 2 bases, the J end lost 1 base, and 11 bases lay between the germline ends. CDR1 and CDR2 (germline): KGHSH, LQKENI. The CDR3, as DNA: TGTGCCAGCTCACCAGAGACGGCGGCGAACACTGAAGCTTTCTTT. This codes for CASSPETAANTEAFF.

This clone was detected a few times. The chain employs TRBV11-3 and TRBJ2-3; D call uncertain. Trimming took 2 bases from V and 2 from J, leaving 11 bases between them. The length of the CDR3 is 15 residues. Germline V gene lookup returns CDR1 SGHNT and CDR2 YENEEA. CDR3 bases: TGTGCCAGCAGCTTAAACAGTCCATACACAGATACGCAGTATTTT. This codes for CASSLNSPYTDTQYF.

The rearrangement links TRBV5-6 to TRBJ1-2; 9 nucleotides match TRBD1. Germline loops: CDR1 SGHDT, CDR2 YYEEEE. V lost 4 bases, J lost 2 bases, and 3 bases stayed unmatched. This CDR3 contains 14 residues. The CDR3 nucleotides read TGTGCCAGCAGCCGAGGACAGGGGAACTATGGCTACACCTTC. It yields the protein CASSRGQGNYGYTF.

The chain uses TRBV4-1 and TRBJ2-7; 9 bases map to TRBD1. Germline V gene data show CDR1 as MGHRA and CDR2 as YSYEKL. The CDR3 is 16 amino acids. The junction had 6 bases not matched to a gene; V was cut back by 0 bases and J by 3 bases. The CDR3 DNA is TGCGCCAGCAGCCAAGAGTTAGACAGGGGGTACTACGAGCAGTACTTC. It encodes CASSQELDRGYYEQYF.

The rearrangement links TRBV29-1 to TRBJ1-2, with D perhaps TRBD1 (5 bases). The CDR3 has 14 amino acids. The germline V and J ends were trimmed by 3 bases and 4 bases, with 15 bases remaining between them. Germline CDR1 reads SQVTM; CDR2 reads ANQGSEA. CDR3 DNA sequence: TGCAGCGTTGACAGTGCGGGGGGTGGCTATGGCTACACCTTC. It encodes CSVDSAGGGYGYTF.

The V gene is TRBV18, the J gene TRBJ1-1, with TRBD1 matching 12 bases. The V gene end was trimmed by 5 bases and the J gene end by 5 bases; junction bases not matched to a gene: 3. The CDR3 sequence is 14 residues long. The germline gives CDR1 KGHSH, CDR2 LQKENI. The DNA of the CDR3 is TGTGCCAGCTCAGGGGACAGGGGGCAGACTGAAGCTTTCTTT. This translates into CASSGDRGQTEAFF.

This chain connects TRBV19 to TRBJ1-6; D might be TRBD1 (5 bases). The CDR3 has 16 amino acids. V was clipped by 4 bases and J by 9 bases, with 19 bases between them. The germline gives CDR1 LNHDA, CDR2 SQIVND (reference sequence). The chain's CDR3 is CASSKTPGGLPSPLHF. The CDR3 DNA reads TGTGCCAGTAGTAAAACTCCTGGGGGACTTCCTTCACCCCTCCACTTT.

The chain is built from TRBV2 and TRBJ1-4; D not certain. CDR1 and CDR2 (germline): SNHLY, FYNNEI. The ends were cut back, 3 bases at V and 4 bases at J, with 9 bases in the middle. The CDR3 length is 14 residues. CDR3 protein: CASSDTVHNEKLFF. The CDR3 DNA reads TGTGCCAGCAGTGATACAGTGCATAATGAAAAACTGTTTTTT.

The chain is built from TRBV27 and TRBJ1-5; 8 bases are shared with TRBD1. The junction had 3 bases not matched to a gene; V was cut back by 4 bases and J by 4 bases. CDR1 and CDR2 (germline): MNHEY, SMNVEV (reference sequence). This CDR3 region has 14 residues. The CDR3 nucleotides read TGTGCCAGCAGTTCTGGACAGGGAAATCAGCCCCAGCATTTT. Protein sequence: CASSSGQGNQPQHF.

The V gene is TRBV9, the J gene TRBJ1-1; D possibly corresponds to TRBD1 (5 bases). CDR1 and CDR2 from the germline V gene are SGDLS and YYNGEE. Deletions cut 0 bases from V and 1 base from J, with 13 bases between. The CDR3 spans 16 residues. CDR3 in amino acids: CASSVGGAPTNTEAFF. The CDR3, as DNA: TGTGCCAGCAGCGTAGGTGGGGCACCTACGAACACTGAAGCTTTCTTT.

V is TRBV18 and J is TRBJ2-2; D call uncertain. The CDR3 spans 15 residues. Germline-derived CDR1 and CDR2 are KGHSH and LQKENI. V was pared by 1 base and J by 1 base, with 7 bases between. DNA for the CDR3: TGTGCCAGCTCACCACGGTCGAGGAACACCGGGGAGCTGTTTTTT. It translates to CASSPRSRNTGELFF. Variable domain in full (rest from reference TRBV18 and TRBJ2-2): NAGVMQNPRHLVRRRGQEARLRCSPMKGHSHVYWYRQLPEEGLKFMVYLQKENIIDESGMPKERFSAEFPKEGPSILRIQQVVRGDSAAYFCASSPRSRNTGELFFGEGSRLTVL.

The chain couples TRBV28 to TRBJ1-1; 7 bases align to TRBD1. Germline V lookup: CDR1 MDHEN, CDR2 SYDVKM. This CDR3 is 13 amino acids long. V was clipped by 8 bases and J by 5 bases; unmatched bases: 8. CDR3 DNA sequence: TGTGCCAGCTACAGGGGCGGAGGGACTGAAGCTTTCTTT. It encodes CASYRGGGTEAFF.

Here the CDR3 DNA reads TGTGCCTGGAGTGATCAGGCAGCTGTCGGTTCACCCCTCCACTTT. It is translated as CAWSDQAAVGSPLHF. V usage is TRBV30 and J usage is TRBJ1-6; D not certain. Trimming took 1 base from V and 9 from J, leaving 16 bases between them. The CDR3 has 15 residues. CDR1 and CDR2 from the germline V gene are GTSNPN and SVGIG (reference sequence).

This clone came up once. CDR3 in DNA: TGTGCCAGCAGCTTAAGGACGGGACTGAACTATGGCTACACCTTC. Residues: CASSLRTGLNYGYTF. The chain links TRBV5-6 to TRBJ1-2, with D tentatively TRBD1 (5 bases). The CDR3 length is 15 residues. Germline lookup yields CDR1 SGHDT and CDR2 YYEEEE. Trimming pared 2 bases from V and 2 bases from J, leaving 13 bases between.

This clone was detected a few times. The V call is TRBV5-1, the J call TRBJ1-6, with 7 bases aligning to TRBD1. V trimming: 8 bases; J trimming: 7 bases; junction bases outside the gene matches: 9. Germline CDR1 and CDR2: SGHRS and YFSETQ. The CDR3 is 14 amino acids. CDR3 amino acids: CASAPGQKNSPLHF. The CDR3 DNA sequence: TGCGCCAGTGCCCCGGGACAGAAAAATTCACCCCTCCACTTT.

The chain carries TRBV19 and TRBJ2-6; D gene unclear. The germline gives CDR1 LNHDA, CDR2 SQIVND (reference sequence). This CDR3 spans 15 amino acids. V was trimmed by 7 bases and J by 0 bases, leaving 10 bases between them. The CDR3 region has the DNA TGTGCCAGTAATCGCCCGAGCTCTGGGGCCAACGTCCTGACTTTC. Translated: CASNRPSSGANVLTF.

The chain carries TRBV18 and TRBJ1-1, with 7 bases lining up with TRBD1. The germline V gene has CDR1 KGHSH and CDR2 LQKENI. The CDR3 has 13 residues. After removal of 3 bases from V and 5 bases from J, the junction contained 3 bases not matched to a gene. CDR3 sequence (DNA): TGTGCCAGCTCACCTGGACAGGCGACTGAAGCTTTCTTT. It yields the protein CASSPGQATEAFF.

The CDR3 DNA follows: TGTGCCAGCAGCGCTCGGGGACAGACAAATTCACCCCTCCACTTT. Its protein is CASSARGQTNSPLHF. The chain carries TRBV9 and TRBJ1-6; 7 positions agree with TRBD1. Germline CDR1 reads SGDLS; CDR2 reads YYNGEE. The CDR3 runs 15 residues. Trimming cost V 3 bases and J 7 bases; bases outside gene matches: 7.

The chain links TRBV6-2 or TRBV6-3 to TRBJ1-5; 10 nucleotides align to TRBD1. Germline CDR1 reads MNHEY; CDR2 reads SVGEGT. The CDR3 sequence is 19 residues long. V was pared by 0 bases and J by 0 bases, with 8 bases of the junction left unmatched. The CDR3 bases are TGTGCCAGCAGTTACTCTCCGGGACAGGGGTTTTATAGCAATCAGCCCCAGCATTTT. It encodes CASSYSPGQGFYSNQPQHF.